The clone carrying this TCR beta chain was seen only once. This sample is drawn from a study of blood T cell repertoires in COVID-19. Germline assignment: CDR1 LGHDT and CDR2 YNNKEL (reference sequence). The CDR3 runs 13 residues. V was clipped by 4 bases and J by 5 bases, with 10 bases between them. The repertoire was sequenced with immunoSEQ multiplex PCR; TCRdb's copy has only in-frame clones and lacks some. The table includes around 390,000 clones, around nine tenths detected once. Assignment of participants to cohorts was predicated upon participant-reported clinical history. The sequenced sample consisted of PBMCs or T cells enriched from blood (not recorded which). The V and J genes are TRBV3-1 (or the pseudogene TRBV3-2) and TRBJ2-3; no firm D call. This TCR derives from a woman between 45 and 65 years old who had recovered from COVID-19. This CDR3 is CASSPNSGDTQYF. The CDR3 DNA sequence: TGTGCCAGCAGCCCTAACTCGGGAGATACGCAGTATTTT.